One and the same sample provided the 22 T cell receptor beta chains below, sequenced in a study of human T cells and chemical hapten exposure (dated by TCRdb to the early 2020s). The time point tag for this specimen amounts to: patch test 1, 2 weeks after DPC sensitization. The treatment or condition label of this sample denotes: therapeutic diphenylcyclopropenone sensitization with weekly scalp DPC. The library was prepared using RACE. Sequenced on a NextSeq 500. The public reads were quality trimmed at Q25 with fastp and then assembled into clones with MiXCR by TCRdb, keeping productive beta chains. Records with the same CDR3 protein are collapsed into one entry carrying the most frequent genes and DNA. The sample table shows under 450,000 distinct CDR3 sequences, and about 4.4% are seen once. The top ten hold around 2.3% of the sample. The specimen was whole blood, collected in connection with sensitization to the hapten diphenylcyclopropenone (DPC). The receptors were gathered from a woman aged 45-65 years with alopecia areata. Some clones in this sample may be carry-over from other donors' samples.

In this sample, this clonotype turned up a few times. The V and J genes are TRBV9 and TRBJ2-7, with 7 bases identical to TRBD2. Germline CDR1 reads SGDLS; CDR2 reads YYNGEE. The J segment lost 0 bases and the V segment lost 3 bases, leaving 6 bases of the junction unmatched. This CDR3 region has 15 residues. The CDR3 nucleotides are TGTGCCAGCAGCGATGGTTCTAGCGGCTCCTACGAGCAGTACTTC. This translates into CASSDGSSGSYEQYF.

The chain recombines TRBV7-9 with TRBJ2-1, with a tentative D call TRBD2 (6 bases). The V gene lost 0 bases and the J gene lost 4 bases, with 10 bases spanning the gap. From germline, CDR1 is SEHNR and CDR2 FQNEAQ (reference sequence). The CDR3 has 15 amino acids. The CDR3 reads CASSLAQGLYNEQFF. The DNA of the CDR3 is TGTGCCAGCAGCTTAGCGCAGGGACTGTACAATGAGCAGTTCTTC.

Ten or more counts support this clonotype. The chain has TRBV29-1 and TRBJ2-3, with 9 positions matching TRBD2. V lost 1 base to trimming and J lost 10 bases; unmatched junction nucleotides: 6. The germline gives CDR1 SQVTM, CDR2 ANQGSEA. There are 13 residues in the CDR3. The CDR3 sequence is CSVEVASGIAQYF. CDR3 coding DNA: TGCAGCGTTGAAGTTGCTAGCGGGATAGCGCAGTATTTT.

This clonotype occurred a few times. The chain employs TRBV10-3 and TRBJ2-3; D not certain. Per the germline V gene, CDR1 is ENHRY and CDR2 is SYGVKD. The CDR3 loop spans 14 amino acids. Trimming removed 6 bases from V and 0 bases from J, with 10 bases in between. CDR3: CAISSTASTDTQYF. In DNA form, the CDR3 reads TGTGCCATCAGCTCGACTGCTAGCACAGATACGCAGTATTTT.

In this sample, this clonotype turned up many times. This chain uses TRBV3-1 with TRBJ2-2; TRBD1 might be the D (5 bases). V gave up 1 base and J gave up 6 bases, with 12 bases separating them. Looked up from germline, CDR1 is LGHDT and CDR2 is YNNKEL (reference sequence). CDR3 length equals 15 residues. DNA of the CDR3: TGTGCCAGCAGCCAAGGAGGCAGGGCGTCCGGGGAGCTGTTTTTT. Translating gives CASSQGGRASGELFF.

This clonotype was picked up many times. V usage is TRBV27 and J usage is TRBJ1-6, with D possibly matching TRBD1 (5 bases). CDR1 is MNHEY, CDR2 SMNVEV, per germline (reference sequence). The CDR3 covers 15 residues. V shed 4 bases and J shed 8 bases, with 15 bases lying between them. The CDR3 nucleotides read TGTGCCAGCAGTTGGGGGGAGGCGGTAGATTCACCCCTCCACTTT. Its translation is CASSWGEAVDSPLHF.

This clonotype showed up many times. This chain joins TRBV11-2 and TRBJ2-6; TRBD1 aligns across 7 bases. V lost 5 bases to trimming and J lost 2 bases; unmatched junction nucleotides: 6. There are 16 residues in the CDR3. Germline V gene sequence: CDR1 SGHAT, CDR2 FQNNGV. The chain's CDR3 is CASSRQGWAGANVLTF. In nucleotides, the CDR3 is TGTGCCAGCAGCCGACAGGGATGGGCTGGGGCCAACGTCCTGACTTTC.

The table lists this clonotype with many counts. The chain links TRBV7-6 to TRBJ2-7, with 9 nucleotides matching TRBD1. V shed 5 bases and J 2 bases; nucleotides not matched to a gene: 7. Germline V gives CDR1 SGHVS, CDR2 FNYEAQ. CDR3 length equals 15 residues. The CDR3 sequence is CASSLDRGHTYEQYF. Written as DNA, the CDR3 is TGTGCCAGCAGCCTGGACAGGGGCCATACCTACGAGCAGTACTTC.

The chain joins TRBV12-3 or TRBV12-4 to TRBJ1-1; possibly TRBD1 for D (5 bases). There are 14 residues in the CDR3. V dropped 5 bases and J dropped 2 bases, with 12 bases sitting between them. CDR3 sequence reads: CASSIRQRNTEAFF. The CDR3 DNA reads as TGTGCCAGCAGTATCCGACAGCGAAACACTGAAGCTTTCTTT.

This clonotype was seen many times. The chain uses TRBV28 and TRBJ2-5; perhaps TRBD2 as D (5 bases). CDR1 MDHEN and CDR2 SYDVKM come from the germline V gene. V was clipped by 6 bases and J by 7 bases, with 15 bases between them. CDR3 length: 13 residues. As DNA, the CDR3 is TGTGCCAGCAGCTTTACTAGTTCGGGGACCCAGTACTTC. Its translation is CASSFTSSGTQYF.

The rearrangement joins TRBV5-1 to TRBJ2-7; maybe TRBD1 (6 bases). From germline, CDR1 is SGHRS and CDR2 YFSETQ. V was cut by 1 base and J by 6 bases, with 14 bases left in between. This CDR3 comprises 14 residues. CDR3 DNA: TGCGCCAGCAGCTTGCGAGGGGAACAGGGCGAGCAGTACTTC. It encodes CASSLRGEQGEQYF.

The chain employs TRBV4-1 and TRBJ1-6, with D tentatively TRBD1 (5 bases). V lost 7 bases and J 1 base, leaving 14 bases between the germline ends. Germline CDR1 reads MGHRA; CDR2 reads YSYEKL. The CDR3 is 16 amino acids. In DNA, the CDR3 is TGCGCCAGCAAATCCGGGGGTCTATCCTATAATTCACCCCTCCACTTT. Encoded protein: CASKSGGLSYNSPLHF.

This clonotype was recorded many times. The V and J genes are TRBV12-3 or TRBV12-4 and TRBJ2-5; D possibly corresponds to TRBD2 (6 bases). Trimming left V 8 bases short and J 0 bases short, with 13 bases between. CDR3 length: 14 amino acids. The CDR3 region is CASSTEGYQETQYF. The CDR3 region has the DNA TGTGCCAGCTCGACGGAGGGGTACCAAGAGACCCAGTACTTC.

V and J are TRBV27 and TRBJ1-2, with 9 bases identical to TRBD1. Trimming cost V 4 bases and J 2 bases; bases outside gene matches: 11. The CDR3 sequence is 17 residues long. Germline V gene sequence: CDR1 MNHEY, CDR2 SMNVEV (reference sequence). The chain's CDR3 is CASSSNGGTGLNYGYTF. As DNA, the CDR3 is TGTGCCAGCAGTTCCAACGGGGGGACAGGGTTAAACTATGGCTACACCTTC.

In this sample, this clonotype turned up many times. The rearrangement uses TRBV18 and TRBJ1-4; D remains unclear. The germline V gene encodes CDR1 KGHSH and CDR2 LQKENI. Trimming took off 0 bases at V and 3 bases at J, with 8 bases between the two ends. The CDR3 sequence is 15 residues long. DNA for the CDR3: TGTGCCAGCTCACCACCAGCCCTTTCTAATGAAAAACTGTTTTTT. It yields the protein CASSPPALSNEKLFF. The variable domain in full, completed from reference TRBV18 and TRBJ1-4, reads NAGVMQNPRHLVRRRGQEARLRCSPMKGHSHVYWYRQLPEEGLKFMVYLQKENIIDESGMPKERFSAEFPKEGPSILRIQQVVRGDSAAYFCASSPPALSNEKLFFGSGTQLSVL.

This clonotype was seen at least ten times. The chain carries TRBV29-1 and TRBJ2-5; 7 bases are shared with TRBD1. V lost 2 bases to trimming and J lost 5 bases; unmatched junction nucleotides: 5. Per germline, CDR1 SQVTM and CDR2 ANQGSEA. This CDR3 has 13 residues. In DNA, the CDR3 is TGCAGCGTTGAATTAGGGGGCGGTGAGACCCAGTACTTC. Its translation: CSVELGGGETQYF.

The chain joins TRBV19 to TRBJ2-7; 8 bases match TRBD1. CDR3 length: 13 residues. J was trimmed by 6 bases and V by 3 bases; bases with no gene match: 4. Germline-derived CDR1 and CDR2 are LNHDA and SQIVND (reference sequence). The CDR3 sequence: CASSISGTGEQYF. CDR3 bases: TGTGCCAGTAGTATCTCCGGGACAGGCGAGCAGTACTTC. The complete variable domain, with remaining parts taken from reference TRBV19 and TRBJ2-7, reads DGGITQSPKYLFRKEGQNVTLSCEQNLNHDAMYWYRQDPGQGLRLIYYSQIVNDFQKGDIAEGYSVSREKKESFPLTVTSAQKNPTAFYLCASSISGTGEQYFGPGTRLTVT.

This clonotype was seen many times. J is TRBJ1-4 and V is TRBV5-6; 8 nucleotides align to TRBD1. The germline gives CDR1 SGHDT, CDR2 YYEEEE. V gave up 0 bases and J gave up 6 bases; unmatched junction bases: 1. The CDR3 consists of 14 residues. CDR3 sequence reads: CASSLGTGYEKLFF. For the CDR3, the DNA is TGTGCCAGCAGCTTGGGGACAGGGTATGAAAAACTGTTTTTT. Full variable domain (remainder filled in from reference TRBV5-6 and TRBJ1-4): DAGVTQSPTHLIKTRGQQVTLRCSPKSGHDTVSWYQQALGQGPQFIFQYYEEEERQRGNFPDRFSGHQFPNYSSELNVNALLLGDSALYLCASSLGTGYEKLFFGSGTQLSVL.

Ten or more counts support this clonotype. This chain joins TRBV5-4 and TRBJ1-1; no clear D gene. This CDR3 has 15 amino acids. CDR1 and CDR2 from the germline V gene are SGHNT and YYREEE (reference sequence). Trimming cost V 4 bases and J 1 base, with 14 bases left between them. CDR3 amino acids: CASSRGVAENTEAFF. CDR3 DNA: TGTGCCAGCAGCCGTGGGGTGGCAGAGAACACTGAAGCTTTCTTT.

Only a few counts were recorded for this clonotype. J is TRBJ1-2 and V is TRBV12-3 or TRBV12-4; no clear D gene. Between the trimmed V and J ends, which lost 2 bases and 4 bases, there was a span of 17 bases. CDR3 length: 16 amino acids. The CDR3 is CASSLIIAPIPYGYTF. The CDR3 bases are TGTGCCAGCAGTTTAATAATCGCACCAATCCCCTATGGCTACACCTTC.

This clonotype was observed many times. V usage is TRBV7-9 and J usage is TRBJ2-7; TRBD2 might be the D (5 bases). The CDR3 is 13 residues long. V lost 5 bases, J lost 5 bases, and 13 bases lay in between. Looked up from germline, CDR1 is SEHNR and CDR2 is FQNEAQ (reference sequence). CDR3 coding DNA: TGTGCCAGCAGCCCGAGGGTATCTCACGAGCAGTACTTC. Translated, it gives CASSPRVSHEQYF.

This clonotype has ten or more counts. The chain carries TRBV28 and TRBJ1-1; no clear D. The CDR3 has 14 residues. CDR1 and CDR2 (germline): MDHEN, SYDVKM. Deletions cut 3 bases from V and 2 bases from J, with 10 bases between. CDR3: CASSFLTGNTEAFF. CDR3 sequence (DNA): TGTGCCAGCAGTTTCCTGACGGGTAACACTGAAGCTTTCTTT. Variable domain in full (rest from reference TRBV28 and TRBJ1-1): DVKVTQSSRYLVKRTGEKVFLECVQDMDHENMFWYRQDPGLGLRLIYFSYDVKMKEKGDIPEGYSVSREKKERFSLILESASTNQTSMYLCASSFLTGNTEAFFGQGTRLTVV.